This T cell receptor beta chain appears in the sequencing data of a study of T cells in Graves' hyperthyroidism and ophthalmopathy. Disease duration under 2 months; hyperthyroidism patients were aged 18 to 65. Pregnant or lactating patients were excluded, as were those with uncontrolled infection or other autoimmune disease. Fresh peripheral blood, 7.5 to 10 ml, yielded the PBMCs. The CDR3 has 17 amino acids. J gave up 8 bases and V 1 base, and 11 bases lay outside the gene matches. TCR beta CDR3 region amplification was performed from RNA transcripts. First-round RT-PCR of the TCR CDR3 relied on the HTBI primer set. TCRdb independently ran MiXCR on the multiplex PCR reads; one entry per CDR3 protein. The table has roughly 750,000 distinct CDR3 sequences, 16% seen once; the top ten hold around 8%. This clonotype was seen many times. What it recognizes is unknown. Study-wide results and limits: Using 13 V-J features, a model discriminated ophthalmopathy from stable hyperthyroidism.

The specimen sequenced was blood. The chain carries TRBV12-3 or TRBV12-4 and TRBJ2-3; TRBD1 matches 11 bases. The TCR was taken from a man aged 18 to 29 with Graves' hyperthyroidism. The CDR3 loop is CASSLGPGGTGGLTQYF. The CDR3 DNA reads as TGTGCCAGCAGTTTAGGTCCTGGCGGGACAGGGGGTCTTACGCAGTATTTT.